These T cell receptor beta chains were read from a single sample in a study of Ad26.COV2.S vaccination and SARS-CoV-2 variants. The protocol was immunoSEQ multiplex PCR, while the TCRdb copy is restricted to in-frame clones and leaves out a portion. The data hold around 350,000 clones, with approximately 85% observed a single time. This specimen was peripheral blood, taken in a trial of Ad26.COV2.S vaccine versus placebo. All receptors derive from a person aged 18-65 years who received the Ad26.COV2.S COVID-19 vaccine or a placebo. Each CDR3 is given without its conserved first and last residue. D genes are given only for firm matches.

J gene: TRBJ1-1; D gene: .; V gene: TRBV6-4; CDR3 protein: ASSERTGHPEAF
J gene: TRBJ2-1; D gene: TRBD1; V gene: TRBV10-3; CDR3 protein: AISVDRVRNEQF
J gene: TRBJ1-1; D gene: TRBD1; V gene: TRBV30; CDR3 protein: AWRDRDRVYAEAF
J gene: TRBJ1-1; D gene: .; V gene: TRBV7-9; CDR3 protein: ASSDSYPEAF
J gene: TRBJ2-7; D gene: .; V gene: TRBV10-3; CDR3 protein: AISESTGHQRYEQY
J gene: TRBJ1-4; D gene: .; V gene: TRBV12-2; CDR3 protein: ASRLAFACREKLF
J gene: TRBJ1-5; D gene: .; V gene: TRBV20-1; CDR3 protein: SASLQGNQPQH
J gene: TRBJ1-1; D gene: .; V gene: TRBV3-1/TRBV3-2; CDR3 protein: ASSPRGRGRRVNTEAF
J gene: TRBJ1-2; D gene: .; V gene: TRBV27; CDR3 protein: ASSLRAGATNYGYT
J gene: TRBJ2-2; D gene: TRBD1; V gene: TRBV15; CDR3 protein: ATSGYRDRGIGELF
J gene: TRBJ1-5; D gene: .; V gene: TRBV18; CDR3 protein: ASSPLDEVQPQH
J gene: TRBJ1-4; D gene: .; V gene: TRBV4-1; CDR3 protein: ASSQGSDEKLF
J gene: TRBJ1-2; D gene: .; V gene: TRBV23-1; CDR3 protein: ASSPRGPGGYGYT
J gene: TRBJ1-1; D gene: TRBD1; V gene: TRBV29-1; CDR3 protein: SVIRTGNTEAF
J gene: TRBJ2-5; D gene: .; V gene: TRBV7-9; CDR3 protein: ASSWRLLQETQY
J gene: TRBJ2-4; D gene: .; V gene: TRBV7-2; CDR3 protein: ASSSIDIAKNIQY
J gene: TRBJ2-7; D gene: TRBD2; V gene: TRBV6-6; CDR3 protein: ASSQRTSGRRPLEQY
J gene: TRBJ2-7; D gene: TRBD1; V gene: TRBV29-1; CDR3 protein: SVQDRAYEQY
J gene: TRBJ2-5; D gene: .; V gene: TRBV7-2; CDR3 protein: ASSDSGHGTQY
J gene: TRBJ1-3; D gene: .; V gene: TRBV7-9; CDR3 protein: ASSLPGSGNTIY
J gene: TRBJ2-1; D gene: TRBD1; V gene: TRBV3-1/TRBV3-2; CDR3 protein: ASSQGPLTGVQEQF
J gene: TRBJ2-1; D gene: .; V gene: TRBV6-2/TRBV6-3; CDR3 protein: ASSYRGVDEQF
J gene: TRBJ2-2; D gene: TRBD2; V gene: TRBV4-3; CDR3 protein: ASSQSPGGFAGELF
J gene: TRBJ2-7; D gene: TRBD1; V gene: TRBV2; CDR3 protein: ASRKTGGSAEQY
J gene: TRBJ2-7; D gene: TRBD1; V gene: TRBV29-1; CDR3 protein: SVDRGLHEQY
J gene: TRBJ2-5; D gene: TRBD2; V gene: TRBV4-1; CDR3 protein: ASSNLAGIKTQY
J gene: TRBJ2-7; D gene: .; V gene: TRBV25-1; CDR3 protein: ASSATGYHPGTQYAQY
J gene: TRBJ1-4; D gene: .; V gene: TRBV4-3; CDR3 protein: ASSRRTADNEKLF
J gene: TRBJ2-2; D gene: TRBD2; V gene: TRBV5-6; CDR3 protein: ASSPSGGALGELF
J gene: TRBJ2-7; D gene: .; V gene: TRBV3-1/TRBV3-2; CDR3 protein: ASSQGDANYEQY
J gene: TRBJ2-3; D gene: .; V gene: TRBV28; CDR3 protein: ASSETEDTQY
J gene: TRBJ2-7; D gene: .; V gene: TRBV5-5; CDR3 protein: ASSRGPSTGSYEQY
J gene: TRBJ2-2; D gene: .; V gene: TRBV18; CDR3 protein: ASSNRVGRDNTGELF
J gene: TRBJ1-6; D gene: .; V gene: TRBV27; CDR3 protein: ASSSTEILNSPLH
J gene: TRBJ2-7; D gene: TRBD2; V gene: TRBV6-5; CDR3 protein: ASSYAGLAGGNEQY
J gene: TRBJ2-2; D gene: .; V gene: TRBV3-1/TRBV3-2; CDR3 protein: ASSQVRGAGELF
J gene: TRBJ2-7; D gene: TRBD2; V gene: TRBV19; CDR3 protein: ASRSGTRAGVINEQY
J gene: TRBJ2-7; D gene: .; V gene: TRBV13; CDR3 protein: ASRDSRGRREQY
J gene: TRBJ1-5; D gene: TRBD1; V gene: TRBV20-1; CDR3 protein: SASRTAGGLQPQH
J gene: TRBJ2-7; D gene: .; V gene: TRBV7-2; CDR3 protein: ASSLALTYEQY
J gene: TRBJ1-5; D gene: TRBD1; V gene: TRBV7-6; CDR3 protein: ASSHADRGNQPQH